This T cell receptor beta chain was sequenced in a study of shared clonotypes between healthy human individuals. A split of CD4+ cells into CD45RA+ naive and CD45RA-negative memory subsets was performed. With V trimmed by 4 bases and J by 1 base, 3 bases remained unmatched. The CDR3 loop spans 14 amino acids. The germline V gene encodes CDR1 GTSNPN and CDR2 SVGIG (reference sequence). Study results and limitations: Non-shared clonotypes had lower generation probabilities than clonotypes shared by all four sorted-subset donors. Naive subsets generally had larger estimated richness than memory subsets.

This clone has only a few counts. Its antigen is unknown. Using approximately 200 ng DNA, approximately 27,000 T cell genomes, the sorted-subset replicate PCRs were run. Profiled with immunoSEQ multiplex PCR; TCRdb holds only in-frame clones, not every one. The sample shows over a million clones, around 76% of them seen only once. The sequence came from a man aged 18 to 35 in good health. The sequenced sample was memory CD4+ T cells sorted from blood. Noted subset: CD45RA-negative fraction. This rearrangement joins TRBV30 to TRBJ2-3; TRBD2 matches 9 bases. The chain's CDR3 is CAWTKRGGTDTQYF. The CDR3 DNA reads as TGTGCCTGGACTAAGCGGGGGGGCACAGATACGCAGTATTTT.